Listed below are T cell receptor beta chains from one sample, sequenced in a study of blood T cell repertoires in COVID-19. Profiling relied on immunoSEQ multiplex PCR, and the TCRdb table lists in-frame clones only, not all of them. In the table there are under 300,000 clones, 75% to 90% of which are singletons. Sequencing was done on a sample of PBMCs or T cells enriched from blood (not recorded which). The receptors come from a woman aged 40 to 50 who had been exposed to COVID-19. CDR3s include the opening cysteine and the closing phenylalanine or tryptophan. The order of the fields is D gene, clone size, J gene, V gene, CDR3 DNA, CDR3 protein. D genes are given only for firm matches. Size is stated for part of the rows, as once, few or many counts, or as a class when the clone is expanded.

d_gene: TRBD1; abundance: -; j_gene: TRBJ1-2; v_gene: TRBV5-1; CDR3nt: TGTGCCAGCAGCCCAGGGACAGGGGTAGGCTATGGCTACACCTTC; CDR3aa: CASSPGTGVGYGYTF
d_gene: -; abundance: -; j_gene: TRBJ1-4; v_gene: TRBV4-2; CDR3nt: TGTGCCAGCAGCCAAGAATCAGGGGCCTTTGAAAAACTGTTTTTT; CDR3aa: CASSQESGAFEKLFF
d_gene: TRBD1; abundance: -; j_gene: TRBJ2-2; v_gene: TRBV24-1; CDR3nt: TGTGCCACCAGTGACCCCGGTAGAGGGGGCGTTTCCGGGGAGCTGTTTTTT; CDR3aa: CATSDPGRGGVSGELFF
d_gene: -; abundance: -; j_gene: TRBJ1-2; v_gene: TRBV9; CDR3nt: TGTGCCAGCAGCGTAACACAGGACTATGGCTACACCTTC; CDR3aa: CASSVTQDYGYTF
d_gene: -; abundance: -; j_gene: TRBJ1-2; v_gene: TRBV3-1/TRBV3-2; CDR3nt: TGTGCCAGCAGCCAAGACCACCCGGCCCACGGGAACTATGGCTACACCTTC; CDR3aa: CASSQDHPAHGNYGYTF
d_gene: TRBD1; abundance: -; j_gene: TRBJ1-1; v_gene: TRBV28; CDR3nt: TGTGCCAGCAGGGGACAGATAAACACTGAAGCTTTCTTT; CDR3aa: CASRGQINTEAFF
d_gene: TRBD1; abundance: -; j_gene: TRBJ1-4; v_gene: TRBV5-4; CDR3nt: TGTGCCAGCAGCTTGCGCGGACAGGGAGGGGGGCGTAGTGAAAAACTGTTTTTT; CDR3aa: CASSLRGQGGGRSEKLFF
d_gene: TRBD1; abundance: -; j_gene: TRBJ1-2; v_gene: TRBV3-1/TRBV3-2; CDR3nt: TGTGCCAGCAGCCAAGAGAAGGGACAGGGCTCTGGCTACACCTTC; CDR3aa: CASSQEKGQGSGYTF
d_gene: -; abundance: -; j_gene: TRBJ2-1; v_gene: TRBV7-9; CDR3nt: TGTGCCAGCAGCTTAGCACAGGGCTCTTACAATGAGCAGTTCTTC; CDR3aa: CASSLAQGSYNEQFF
d_gene: -; abundance: -; j_gene: TRBJ2-5; v_gene: TRBV4-3; CDR3nt: TGCGCCAGCAGCCAAGGGACTGGCGGGGAGACCCAGTACTTC; CDR3aa: CASSQGTGGETQYF
d_gene: TRBD2; abundance: once; j_gene: TRBJ2-4; v_gene: TRBV2; CDR3nt: TGTGCCAGCAGTGAATGGGAGGGGTCCATTCAGTACTTC; CDR3aa: CASSEWEGSIQYF
d_gene: -; abundance: once; j_gene: TRBJ2-7; v_gene: TRBV4-2; CDR3nt: TGTGCCAGCAGCCAAGAGTCGGGTCCCTACGAGCAGTACTTC; CDR3aa: CASSQESGPYEQYF
d_gene: TRBD1; abundance: -; j_gene: TRBJ1-1; v_gene: TRBV2; CDR3nt: TGTGCCAGCAGGGCACCGACAGGGGGGACTGAAGCTTTCTTT; CDR3aa: CASRAPTGGTEAFF
d_gene: -; abundance: -; j_gene: TRBJ2-1; v_gene: TRBV7-7; CDR3nt: TGTGCCAGCAGCCAGGGTCTTGAAAATGAGCAGTTCTTC; CDR3aa: CASSQGLENEQFF
d_gene: -; abundance: -; j_gene: TRBJ1-2; v_gene: TRBV4-2; CDR3nt: TGTGCCAGCAGCCAAGAGACACACTATGGCTACACCTTC; CDR3aa: CASSQETHYGYTF
d_gene: -; abundance: -; j_gene: TRBJ2-5; v_gene: TRBV5-4; CDR3nt: TGTGCCAGCAGCTTGTCGCAAGAGACCCAGTACTTC; CDR3aa: CASSLSQETQYF
d_gene: -; abundance: -; j_gene: TRBJ2-3; v_gene: TRBV7-9; CDR3nt: TGTGCCAGCAGCTTATTGGCGGGCACAGATACGCAGTATTTT; CDR3aa: CASSLLAGTDTQYF
d_gene: -; abundance: -; j_gene: TRBJ1-2; v_gene: TRBV28; CDR3nt: TGTGCCAGCAGGGTAGGGGACTATGGCTACACCTTC; CDR3aa: CASRVGDYGYTF
d_gene: TRBD1; abundance: -; j_gene: TRBJ1-1; v_gene: TRBV19; CDR3nt: TGTGCCAGTAGTCTAACGGACAGGGCCACTGAAGCTTTCTTT; CDR3aa: CASSLTDRATEAFF
d_gene: -; abundance: -; j_gene: TRBJ2-1; v_gene: TRBV2; CDR3nt: TGTGCCAGCACCCGCAAGCCCGCCGCGGGTGAGCAGTTCTTC; CDR3aa: CASTRKPAAGEQFF
d_gene: TRBD1; abundance: -; j_gene: TRBJ1-5; v_gene: TRBV24-1; CDR3nt: TGTGCCACCAGTGCCTCGACAGGGTGGGGCAATCAGCCCCAGCATTTT; CDR3aa: CATSASTGWGNQPQHF
d_gene: -; abundance: -; j_gene: TRBJ1-6; v_gene: TRBV27; CDR3nt: TGTGCCAGCAGTCGGGTTAATTCACCCCTCCACTTT; CDR3aa: CASSRVNSPLHF
d_gene: -; abundance: -; j_gene: TRBJ2-5; v_gene: TRBV5-1; CDR3nt: TGCGCCAGCAGCTTGGCACAGGGAAATCAAGAGACCCAGTACTTC; CDR3aa: CASSLAQGNQETQYF
d_gene: TRBD2; abundance: once; j_gene: TRBJ2-3; v_gene: TRBV9; CDR3nt: TGTGCCAGCAGCGCGGGACTAGCGTATTCTCCTAGCACAGATACGCAGTATTTT; CDR3aa: CASSAGLAYSPSTDTQYF
d_gene: -; abundance: once; j_gene: TRBJ1-2; v_gene: TRBV4-1; CDR3nt: TGCGCCAGCAGCCAAGGTCTATTTTGGGGGCCTCAATATGGCTACACCTTC; CDR3aa: CASSQGLFWGPQYGYTF
d_gene: TRBD2; abundance: -; j_gene: TRBJ2-3; v_gene: TRBV29-1; CDR3nt: TGCAGCCTTAGGACTAGCGGTACAGATACGCAGTATTTT; CDR3aa: CSLRTSGTDTQYF
d_gene: TRBD1; abundance: -; j_gene: TRBJ1-5; v_gene: TRBV7-2; CDR3nt: TGTGCCAGCAGCCAGGACAGGGGGAGCAATCAGCCCCAGCATTTT; CDR3aa: CASSQDRGSNQPQHF
d_gene: TRBD1; abundance: -; j_gene: TRBJ1-5; v_gene: TRBV4-3; CDR3nt: TGCGCCAGCAGCCAGGACAGGGATAATCAGCCCCAGCATTTT; CDR3aa: CASSQDRDNQPQHF
d_gene: -; abundance: -; j_gene: TRBJ1-6; v_gene: TRBV30; CDR3nt: TGTGCCTGGAAAGTGTTTGTAGGAGGAGGTAATTCACCCCTCCACTTT; CDR3aa: CAWKVFVGGGNSPLHF
d_gene: TRBD1; abundance: -; j_gene: TRBJ2-3; v_gene: TRBV28; CDR3nt: TGTGCCAGCAGGGGACAGGAGTCTAGCACAGATACGCAGTATTTT; CDR3aa: CASRGQESSTDTQYF
d_gene: -; abundance: -; j_gene: TRBJ1-5; v_gene: TRBV6-5; CDR3nt: TGTGCCAGCAGTATGGAGGACAATCAGCCCCAGCATTTT; CDR3aa: CASSMEDNQPQHF